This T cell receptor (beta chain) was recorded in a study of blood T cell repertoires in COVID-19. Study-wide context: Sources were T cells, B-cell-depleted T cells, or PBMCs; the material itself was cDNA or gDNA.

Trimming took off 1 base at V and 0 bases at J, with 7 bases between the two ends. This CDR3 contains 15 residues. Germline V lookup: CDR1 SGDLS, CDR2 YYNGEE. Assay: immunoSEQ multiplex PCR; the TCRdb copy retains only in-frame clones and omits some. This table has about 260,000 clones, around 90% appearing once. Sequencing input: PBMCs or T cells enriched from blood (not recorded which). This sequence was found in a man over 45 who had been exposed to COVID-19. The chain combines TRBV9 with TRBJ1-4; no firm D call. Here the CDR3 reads CASSVSPATNEKLFF. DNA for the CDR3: TGTGCCAGCAGCGTATCTCCTGCAACTAATGAAAAACTGTTTTTT.